This TCR beta chain is from a study of T cells in Graves' hyperthyroidism and ophthalmopathy. The sample holds many counts of this clonotype. Regions amplified from RNA transcripts were the TCR beta CDR3 regions. TCR CDR3 underwent first-round RT-PCR with the HTBI primer set. TCRdb passed the multiplex PCR reads through MiXCR, listing each CDR3 protein once. This table has around 500,000 distinct CDR3 sequences, about 16% appearing once. The source of the PBMCs was around 10 ml of fresh peripheral blood. Germline CDR1 and CDR2: MDHEN and SYDVKM. The CDR3 is 15 residues long. V lost 3 bases, J lost 0 bases, and 9 bases lay in between.

The rearrangement uses TRBV28 and TRBJ1-3, with D unclear. The clonotype originates from a woman aged 25 to 39 with Graves' ophthalmopathy. Sample: blood. The CDR3 here is CASSLDLSSGNTIYF. The CDR3, as DNA: TGTGCCAGCAGTTTGGACTTATCCTCTGGAAACACCATATATTTT.